Following are 23 T cell receptor beta chains from one sample sequenced in a study of Graves' ophthalmopathy and Graves' hyperthyroidism. The sequenced template was RNA, covering the TCR beta CDR3 region. Amplification began with first-round RT-PCR using HTBI primers, then second-round multiplex PCR was performed. TCRdb fed the multiplex PCR reads into MiXCR, producing one record per CDR3 protein. The repertoire consists of 600,000 to 650,000 distinct CDR3 sequences, with about 24% occurring once and the leading ten covering around 7%. Sample: peripheral blood. Receptors were obtained from a woman between 18 and 29 years old with stable Graves' hyperthyroidism. Some clones in this sample may be carry-over from other donors' samples.

The J gene is TRBJ1-1, the V gene TRBV5-1; D call uncertain. The CDR3 loop spans 18 amino acids. Deletions cut 2 bases from V and 0 bases from J, with 20 bases between. Germline V gene lookup returns CDR1 SGHRS and CDR2 YFSETQ. The CDR3 spells CASSLKYLPLPLNTEAFF. The CDR3 DNA reads TGCGCCAGCAGCTTAAAGTATCTACCGCTACCCCTGAACACTGAAGCTTTCTTT.

Ten or more counts support this clonotype. The rearrangement links TRBV20-1 to TRBJ2-2; D gene uncertain. Germline CDR1 reads DFQATT; CDR2 reads SNEGSKA (reference sequence). With 3 bases removed from V and 6 bases from J, the gap between germline ends came to 11 bases. This CDR3 spans 13 amino acids. The CDR3 bases are TGCAGTGCTAGGGATGGGCTGGCCGGGGAGCTGTTTTTT. Amino acids: CSARDGLAGELFF.

This clonotype appeared many times. The chain has TRBV11-1 and TRBJ1-1; perhaps TRBD1 as D (5 bases). Trimming shortened V by 5 bases and J by 1 base, and 20 bases separated the two germline ends. The CDR3 has 17 residues. CDR1 and CDR2 (germline): SGHAT, FQDESV (reference sequence). CDR3 protein: CASSTGTNRGTNTEAFF. In DNA form, the CDR3 reads TGTGCCAGCAGCACTGGGACGAACAGAGGGACGAACACTGAAGCTTTCTTT.

This clonotype was recorded many times. The junction does not match germline at one end; this may be a read error. The CDR3 sequence is CASSLGAGGPYEQYF. CDR3 coding DNA: TGTGCCAGCAGTTTGGGAGCGGGGGGACCCTACGAGCAGTACTTC. V usage is TRBV5-1 and J usage is TRBJ2-7; 9 bases fit TRBD2. Looked up from germline, CDR1 is SGHRS and CDR2 is YFSETQ. The CDR3 consists of 15 residues.

The gene calls are TRBV20-1 and TRBJ1-2; D is unresolved. CDR1 is DFQATT, CDR2 SNEGSKA, per germline (reference sequence). The CDR3 has 13 residues. Trimming removed 3 bases at V and 4 bases at J, with 12 bases between. This CDR3 reads CSASAATRYGYTF. The CDR3 DNA follows: TGCAGTGCTAGTGCCGCTACACGCTATGGCTACACCTTC.

In its sample, this clonotype was seen many times. CDR3 in amino acids: CASSGDRAREVDSPLHF. The CDR3, as DNA: TGTGCCAGCAGCGGCGACAGGGCAAGGGAAGTGGATTCACCCCTCCACTTT. The chain has TRBV9 and TRBJ1-6; 7 nucleotides align to TRBD1. There are 17 residues in the CDR3. V was pared by 3 bases and J by 8 bases, with 14 bases of the junction left unmatched. From germline, CDR1 is SGDLS and CDR2 YYNGEE.

This clonotype has ten or more counts. Here the CDR3 reads CASSLCGCSYEQYF. The CDR3 region has the DNA TGTGCCAGCAGCTTATGCGGGTGCTCCTACGAGCAGTACTTC. The chain recombines TRBV7-4 with TRBJ2-7; D perhaps matches TRBD2 (5 bases). Trimming pared 2 bases from V and 0 bases from J, leaving 8 bases between. The germline CDR1 and CDR2 sequences are SGHVT and SQSDAQ. The CDR3 sequence is 14 residues long.

This clonotype was counted many times. V is TRBV6-8 and J is TRBJ2-2; no reliable D call. V dropped 3 bases and J dropped 4 bases, with 12 bases sitting between them. The germline V gene has CDR1 MNHGY and CDR2 SAAAGT. The CDR3 extends over 15 amino acids. The chain's CDR3 is CASSYKLGRTGELFF. The DNA for the CDR3 is TGTGCCAGCAGTTATAAACTGGGTCGCACCGGGGAGCTGTTTTTT.

The chain employs TRBV7-2 and TRBJ2-7, with D maybe TRBD2 (6 bases). The germline V and J ends were trimmed by 0 bases and 2 bases, with 11 bases remaining between them. Per the germline V gene, CDR1 is SGHTA and CDR2 is FQGNSA. This CDR3 has 15 amino acids. In nucleotides, the CDR3 is TGTGCCAGCAGCTTAGCCCTAGCGAGCGCCTACGAGCAGTACTTC. Its protein product is CASSLALASAYEQYF.

The sample holds many counts of this clonotype. The rearrangement links TRBV28 to TRBJ1-1; D unresolved. CDR3 size: 12 residues. The V and J ends lost 5 bases and 7 bases respectively, with 11 bases between them. Germline CDR1 MDHEN, CDR2 SYDVKM. In DNA form, the CDR3 reads TGTGCCAGCAGTCTTCGGCTTTTTGAAGCTTTCTTT. Its translation is CASSLRLFEAFF.

This clonotype was observed many times. J is TRBJ1-2 and V is TRBV11-2, with D possibly matching TRBD1 (5 bases). V dropped 1 base and J dropped 2 bases, with 11 bases sitting between them. The CDR3 runs 15 residues. Germline CDR1 is SGHAT and CDR2 is FQNNGV. The CDR3 reads CASSLGPRGNYGYTF. DNA of the CDR3: TGTGCCAGCAGCTTAGGTCCGCGGGGGAACTATGGCTACACCTTC.

This clonotype was found a few times. The rearrangement joins TRBV6-1 to TRBJ2-5; TRBD2 matches at 7 bases. V lost 8 bases, J lost 4 bases, and 7 bases stayed unmatched. The V gene's germline CDR1 is MNHNS and CDR2 SASEGT. The CDR3 loop spans 13 amino acids. The chain's CDR3 is CASLWGGTETQYF. DNA of the CDR3: TGTGCCAGCTTATGGGGGGGGACAGAGACCCAGTACTTC.

About this clonotype itself: This clone may be a read error of a much larger clone one base away. This sequence joins TRBV28 and TRBJ2-7; 9 bases map to TRBD1. Germline lookup yields CDR1 MDHEN and CDR2 SYDVKM. CDR3 size: 15 residues. CDR3 in DNA: TGTGCCAGCAGTTTGGCCGGGACAGGGAAACACGAGCTGTACTTC. Translated, it gives CASSLAGTGKHELYF.

V is TRBV3-1 and J is TRBJ2-7, with D possibly being TRBD1 or TRBD2 (5 bases each). Germline-derived CDR1 and CDR2 are LGHDT and YNNKEL (reference sequence). This CDR3 is built from 14 residues. Trimming shortened V by 4 bases and J by 1 base, and 11 bases separated the two germline ends. CDR3 sequence reads: CASSPEGWSYEQYF. The CDR3 bases are TGTGCCAGCAGCCCCGAGGGGTGGTCCTACGAGCAGTACTTC.

The chain links TRBV28 to TRBJ1-2; D possibly corresponds to TRBD1 (5 bases). CDR3 length equals 16 residues. Trimming cost V 6 bases and J 4 bases, with 21 bases left between them. Germline V gene sequence: CDR1 MDHEN, CDR2 SYDVKM. The CDR3 loop is CASRSETGSSSYGYTF. CDR3 DNA sequence: TGTGCCAGCAGATCCGAAACAGGCTCTTCTAGCTATGGCTACACCTTC.

This clonotype was detected once. This chain joins TRBV12-3 or TRBV12-4 and TRBJ1-2; TRBD1 might be the D (6 bases). Between the trimmed V and J ends, which lost 2 bases and 4 bases, there was a span of 11 bases. CDR3 length equals 14 residues. The CDR3 DNA sequence: TGTGCCAGCAGTTTACGGGACATCTCCTATGGCTACACCTTC. It translates to CASSLRDISYGYTF.

This clonotype has a count of ten or more. The chain couples TRBV5-8 to TRBJ1-2; 10 bases align to TRBD1. The CDR3 runs 15 residues. The germline V gene encodes CDR1 SGHTS and CDR2 YDEGEE. After removal of 1 base from V and 5 bases from J, the junction contained 5 bases not matched to a gene. The CDR3 DNA reads TGTGCCAGCAGCTTGAAGGGACAGGGGACATATGGCTACACCTTC. It specifies CASSLKGQGTYGYTF. Variable domain in full (rest from reference TRBV5-8 and TRBJ1-2): EAGVTQSPTHLIKTRGQQATLRCSPISGHTSVYWYQQALGLGLQFLLWYDEGEERNRGNFPPRFSGRQFPNYSSELNVNALELEDSALYLCASSLKGQGTYGYTFGSGTRLTVV.

This clonotype has a count of ten or more. The chain uses TRBV11-2 and TRBJ1-2; D unresolved. Germline lookup yields CDR1 SGHAT and CDR2 FQNNGV. Deletions cut 5 bases from V and 0 bases from J, with 16 bases between. The length of the CDR3 is 16 residues. The CDR3 sequence is CASSPDGRPTNYGYTF. The CDR3 DNA reads TGTGCCAGCAGCCCCGACGGGAGGCCTACTAACTATGGCTACACCTTC.

Ten or more counts support this clonotype. This chain connects TRBV29-1 to TRBJ1-2; possibly TRBD1 for D (5 bases). There are 12 residues in the CDR3. The V gene lost 7 bases and the J gene lost 8 bases, with 17 bases spanning the gap. Germline values: CDR1 SQVTM, CDR2 ANQGSEA. The DNA of the CDR3 is TGCAGCGCCGGGGACTTTCTGGAGGGCTACACCTTC. Its translation is CSAGDFLEGYTF.

This clonotype was picked up many times. The rearrangement joins TRBV15 to TRBJ2-6; TRBD2 agrees at 12 bases. V shed 2 bases, J shed 0 bases, and the junction held 8 bases outside the gene matches. The V gene's germline CDR1 is LNHNV and CDR2 YYDKDF (reference sequence). This CDR3 contains 20 residues. Written as DNA, the CDR3 is TGTGCCACCAGCAGAAGTACTAGCGGGGGGCCCGACTCTGGGGCCAACGTCCTGACTTTC. Residues: CATSRSTSGGPDSGANVLTF.

The chain joins TRBV6-4 to TRBJ2-3; 9 bases fit TRBD2. CDR1 and CDR2 (germline): MRHNA, SNTAGT. CDR3 size: 16 residues. V lost 4 bases to trimming and J lost 1 base; unmatched junction nucleotides: 6. The CDR3 DNA is TGTGCCAGCAGTGCCTCAGCGGGAGGAGGCACAGATACGCAGTATTTT. Translation: CASSASAGGGTDTQYF.

This clonotype was counted many times. The CDR3 loop reads CASSKRTSGGETQYF. CDR3 coding DNA: TGTGCCAGCAGCAAGCGGACTAGCGGTGGAGAGACCCAGTACTTC. V and J are TRBV14 and TRBJ2-5, with 10 bases matching TRBD2. V shed 5 bases, J shed 4 bases, and the junction held 7 bases outside the gene matches. Germline assignment: CDR1 SGHDN and CDR2 FVKESK. The CDR3 totals 15 residues.

The CDR3: CASSLRFTSPLHF. Written as DNA, the CDR3 is TGTGCCAGCAGCTTAAGGTTTACTTCACCCCTCCACTTT. The rearrangement links TRBV7-9 to TRBJ1-6; D gene ambiguous. The V end was cut by 2 bases, the J end by 9 bases, with 8 bases between. Germline V gives CDR1 SEHNR, CDR2 FQNEAQ (reference sequence). This CDR3 contains 13 residues.